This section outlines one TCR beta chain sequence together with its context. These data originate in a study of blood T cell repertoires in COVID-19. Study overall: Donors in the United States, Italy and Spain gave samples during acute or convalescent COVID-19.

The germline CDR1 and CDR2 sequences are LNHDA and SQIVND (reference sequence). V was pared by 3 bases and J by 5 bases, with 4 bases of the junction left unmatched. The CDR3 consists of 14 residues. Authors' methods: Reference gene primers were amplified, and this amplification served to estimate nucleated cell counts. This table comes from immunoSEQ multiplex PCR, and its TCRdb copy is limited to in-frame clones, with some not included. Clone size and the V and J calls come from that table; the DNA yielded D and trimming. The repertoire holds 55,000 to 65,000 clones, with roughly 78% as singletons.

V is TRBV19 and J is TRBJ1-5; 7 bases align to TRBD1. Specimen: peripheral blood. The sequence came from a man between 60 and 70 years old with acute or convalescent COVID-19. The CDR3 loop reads CASSISRGDQPQHF. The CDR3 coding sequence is TGTGCCAGTAGTATTTCCAGGGGGGATCAGCCCCAGCATTTT.